The present entry profiles one T cell receptor beta chain with its context. Its antigen is not identified. A much more abundant neighbour one base away suggests this may be a read error. Unique molecular identifiers were present on cDNA, and template switching added a universal primer site. TCRdb reprocessed the 5' RACE reads via MiXCR and lists one record per CDR3 protein. The table has 200,000 to 250,000 distinct CDR3 sequences, approximately 7.9% seen once. This entry is derived from a study of identical twins. V lost 0 bases and J lost 2, with 7 bases in between. Per the germline V gene, CDR1 is SGDLS and CDR2 is YYNGEE. The CDR3 extends over 14 amino acids. Study-level findings and limits: Conclusions leaned on cross-sectional statistical analysis and did not track the same donors over time.

The same data also went into a second study, on yellow fever vaccine responses in identical twins.

The receptor was derived from a woman in her late teens or twenties in good health. Sequenced input: CD8+ T cells sorted from blood. The rearrangement joins TRBV9 to TRBJ2-3, with D unclear. The CDR3 region is CASSVDSFTDTQYF. CDR3 nucleotides: TGTGCCAGCAGCGTAGATAGCTTCACAGATACGCAGTATTTT.